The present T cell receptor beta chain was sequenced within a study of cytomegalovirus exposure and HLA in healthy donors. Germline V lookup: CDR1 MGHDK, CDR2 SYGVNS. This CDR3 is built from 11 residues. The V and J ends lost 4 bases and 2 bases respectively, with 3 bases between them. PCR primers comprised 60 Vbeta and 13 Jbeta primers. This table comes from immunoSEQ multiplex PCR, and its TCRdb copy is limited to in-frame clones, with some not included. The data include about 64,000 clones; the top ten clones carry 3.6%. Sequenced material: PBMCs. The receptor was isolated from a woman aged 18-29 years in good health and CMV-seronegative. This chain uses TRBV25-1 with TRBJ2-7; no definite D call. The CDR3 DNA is TGTGCCAGCAGTGGGCCCTACGAGCAGTACTTC. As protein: CASSGPYEQYF.